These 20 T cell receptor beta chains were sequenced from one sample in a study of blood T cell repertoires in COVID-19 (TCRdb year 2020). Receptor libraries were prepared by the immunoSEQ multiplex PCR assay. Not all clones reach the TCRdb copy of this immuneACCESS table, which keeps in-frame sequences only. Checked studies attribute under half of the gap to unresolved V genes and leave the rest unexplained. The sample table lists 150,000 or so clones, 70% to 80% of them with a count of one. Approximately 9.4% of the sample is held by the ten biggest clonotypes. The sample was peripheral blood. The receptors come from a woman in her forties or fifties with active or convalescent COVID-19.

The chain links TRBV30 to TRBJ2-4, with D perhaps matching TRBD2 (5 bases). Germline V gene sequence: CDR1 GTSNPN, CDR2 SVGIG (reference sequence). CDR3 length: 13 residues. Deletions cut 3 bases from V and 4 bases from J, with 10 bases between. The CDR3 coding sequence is TGTGCCTGGAGAGGAGGTCAAAAAAACATTCAGTACTTC. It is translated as CAWRGGQKNIQYF.

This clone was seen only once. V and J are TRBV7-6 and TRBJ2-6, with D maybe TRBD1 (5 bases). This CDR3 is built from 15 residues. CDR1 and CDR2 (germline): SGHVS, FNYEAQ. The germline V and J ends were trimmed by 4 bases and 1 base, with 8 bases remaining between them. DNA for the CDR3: TGTGCCAGCAGCTCAGGGAATTCTGGGGCCAACGTCCTGACTTTC. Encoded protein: CASSSGNSGANVLTF.

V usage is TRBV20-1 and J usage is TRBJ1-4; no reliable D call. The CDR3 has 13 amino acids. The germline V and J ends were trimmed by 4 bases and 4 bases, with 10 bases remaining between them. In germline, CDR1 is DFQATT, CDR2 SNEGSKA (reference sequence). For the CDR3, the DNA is TGCAGTGCTACTGACCACAGTAATGAAAAACTGTTTTTT. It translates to CSATDHSNEKLFF.

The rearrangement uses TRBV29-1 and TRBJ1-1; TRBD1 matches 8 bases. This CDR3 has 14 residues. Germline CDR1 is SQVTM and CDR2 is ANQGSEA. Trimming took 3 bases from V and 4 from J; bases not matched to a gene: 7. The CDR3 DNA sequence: TGCAGCGTTGAGCCAGGGGGCTGGGGCACTGAAGCTTTCTTT. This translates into CSVEPGGWGTEAFF.

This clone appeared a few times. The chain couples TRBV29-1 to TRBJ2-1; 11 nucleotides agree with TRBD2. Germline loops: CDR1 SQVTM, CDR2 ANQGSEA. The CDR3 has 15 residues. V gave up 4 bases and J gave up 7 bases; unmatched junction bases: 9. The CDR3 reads CSVGTLAGVRNEQFF. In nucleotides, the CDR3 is TGCAGCGTTGGAACACTAGCGGGAGTAAGGAATGAGCAGTTCTTC.

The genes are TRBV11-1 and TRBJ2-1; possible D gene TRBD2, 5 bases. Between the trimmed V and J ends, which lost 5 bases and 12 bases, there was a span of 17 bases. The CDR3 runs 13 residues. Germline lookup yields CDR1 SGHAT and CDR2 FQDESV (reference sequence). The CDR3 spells CASSPPWRAVQFF. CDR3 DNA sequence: TGTGCCAGCAGCCCCCCCTGGAGAGCGGTGCAGTTCTTC. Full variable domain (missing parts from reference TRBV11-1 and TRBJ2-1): EAEVAQSPRYKITEKSQAVAFWCDPISGHATLYWYRQILGQGPELLVQFQDESVVDDSQLPKDRFSAERLKGVDSTLKIQPAELGDSAMYLCASSPPWRAVQFFGPGTRLTVL.

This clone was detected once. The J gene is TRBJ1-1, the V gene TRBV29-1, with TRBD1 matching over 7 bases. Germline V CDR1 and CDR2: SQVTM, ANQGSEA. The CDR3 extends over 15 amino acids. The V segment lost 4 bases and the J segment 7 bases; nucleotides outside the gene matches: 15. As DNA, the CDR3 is TGCAGCGTTGGGAGCCAACCCAGGGGGGTTCGTGAAGCTTTCTTT. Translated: CSVGSQPRGVREAFF.

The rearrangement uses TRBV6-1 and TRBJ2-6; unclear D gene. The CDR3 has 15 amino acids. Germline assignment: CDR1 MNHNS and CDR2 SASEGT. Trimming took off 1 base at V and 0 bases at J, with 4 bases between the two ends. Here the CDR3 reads CASSEGGSGANVLTF. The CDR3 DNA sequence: TGTGCCAGCAGTGAAGGAGGCTCTGGGGCCAACGTCCTGACTTTC.

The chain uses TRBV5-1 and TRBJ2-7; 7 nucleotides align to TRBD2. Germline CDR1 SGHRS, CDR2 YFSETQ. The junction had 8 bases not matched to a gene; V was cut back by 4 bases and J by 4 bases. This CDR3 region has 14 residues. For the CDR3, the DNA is TGCGCCAGCAGCCCCTCGGGGAGGGCGTACGAGCAGTACTTC. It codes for CASSPSGRAYEQYF.

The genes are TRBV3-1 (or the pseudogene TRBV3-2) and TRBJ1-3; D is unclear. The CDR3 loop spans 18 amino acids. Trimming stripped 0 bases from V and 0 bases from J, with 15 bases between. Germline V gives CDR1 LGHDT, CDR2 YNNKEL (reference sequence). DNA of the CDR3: TGTGCCAGCAGCCAAGATGAAGGACGGGGTAGCTCTGGAAACACCATATATTTT. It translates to CASSQDEGRGSSGNTIYF.

Here the CDR3 reads CASSQEPSSHEQFF. The CDR3 DNA follows: TGTGCCAGCAGCCAAGAGCCTAGCTCTCATGAGCAGTTCTTC. The rearrangement joins TRBV3-1 (or the pseudogene TRBV3-2) to TRBJ2-1, with D possibly being TRBD2 (5 bases). Germline assignment: CDR1 LGHDT and CDR2 YNNKEL (reference sequence). V lost 0 bases, J lost 8 bases, and 11 bases lay in between. The length of the CDR3 is 14 residues.

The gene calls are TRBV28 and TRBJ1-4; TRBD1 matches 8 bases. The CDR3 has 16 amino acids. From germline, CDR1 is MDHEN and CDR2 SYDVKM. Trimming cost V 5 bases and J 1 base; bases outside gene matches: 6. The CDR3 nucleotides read TGTGCCAGCAGTCCGGGTACAGGGGGAACTAATGAAAAACTGTTTTTT. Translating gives CASSPGTGGTNEKLFF.

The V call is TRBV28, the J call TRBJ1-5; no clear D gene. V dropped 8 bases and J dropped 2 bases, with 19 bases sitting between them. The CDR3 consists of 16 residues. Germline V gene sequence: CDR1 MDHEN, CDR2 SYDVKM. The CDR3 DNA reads TGTGCCAGCCTGGGGTACGGCCTGGGAGGCAATCAGCCCCAGCATTTT. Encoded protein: CASLGYGLGGNQPQHF.

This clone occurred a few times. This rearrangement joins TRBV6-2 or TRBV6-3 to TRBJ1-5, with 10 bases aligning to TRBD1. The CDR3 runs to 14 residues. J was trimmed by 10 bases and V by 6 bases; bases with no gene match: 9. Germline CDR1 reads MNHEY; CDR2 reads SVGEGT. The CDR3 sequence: CASSPGQGIRPQHF. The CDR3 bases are TGTGCCAGCAGCCCGGGACAGGGGATACGTCCCCAGCATTTT.

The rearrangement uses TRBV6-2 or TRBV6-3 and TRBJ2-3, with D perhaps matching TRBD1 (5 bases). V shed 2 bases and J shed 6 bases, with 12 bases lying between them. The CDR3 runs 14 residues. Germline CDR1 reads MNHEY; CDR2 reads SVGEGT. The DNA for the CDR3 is TGTGCCAGCAGTTACCCAGGGCTACGGGATACGCAGTATTTT. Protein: CASSYPGLRDTQYF.

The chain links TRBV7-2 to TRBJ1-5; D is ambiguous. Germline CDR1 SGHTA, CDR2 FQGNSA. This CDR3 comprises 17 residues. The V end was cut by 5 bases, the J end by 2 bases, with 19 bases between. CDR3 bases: TGTGCCAGCAGCCCATATAGTGCCCACTCGGGCAATCAGCCCCAGCATTTT. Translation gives CASSPYSAHSGNQPQHF.

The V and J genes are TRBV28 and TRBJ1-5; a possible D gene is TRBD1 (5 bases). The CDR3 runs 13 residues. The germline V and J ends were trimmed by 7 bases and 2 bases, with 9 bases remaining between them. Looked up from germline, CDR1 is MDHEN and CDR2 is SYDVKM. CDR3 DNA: TGTGCCAGCAAAACGACAGGCAATCAGCCCCAGCATTTT. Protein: CASKTTGNQPQHF.

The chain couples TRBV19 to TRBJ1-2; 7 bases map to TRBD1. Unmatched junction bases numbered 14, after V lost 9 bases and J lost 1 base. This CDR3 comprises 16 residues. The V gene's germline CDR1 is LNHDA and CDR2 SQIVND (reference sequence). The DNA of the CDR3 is TGTGCCAGCAAACCACAGGGGCCGAGGGGTAACTATGGCTACACCTTC. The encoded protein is CASKPQGPRGNYGYTF.

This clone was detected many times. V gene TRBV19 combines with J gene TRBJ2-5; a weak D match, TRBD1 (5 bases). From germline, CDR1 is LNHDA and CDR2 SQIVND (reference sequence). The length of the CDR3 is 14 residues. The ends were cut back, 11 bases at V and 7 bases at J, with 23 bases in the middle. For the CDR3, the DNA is TGTGCCTCGCGGCCAGACAGCCACCCCGGGACCCAGTACTTC. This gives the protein CASRPDSHPGTQYF.

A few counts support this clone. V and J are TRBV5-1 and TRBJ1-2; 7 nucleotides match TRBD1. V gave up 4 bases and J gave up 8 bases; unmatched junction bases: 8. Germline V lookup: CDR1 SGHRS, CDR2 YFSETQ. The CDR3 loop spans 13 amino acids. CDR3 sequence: CASSGTASEGYTF. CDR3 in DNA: TGCGCCAGCAGCGGGACAGCGTCGGAGGGCTACACCTTC. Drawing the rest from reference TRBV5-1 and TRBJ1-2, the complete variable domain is KAGVTQTPRYLIKTRGQQVTLSCSPISGHRSVSWYQQTPGQGLQFLFEYFSETQRNKGNFPGRFSGRQFSNSRSEMNVSTLELGDSALYLCASSGTASEGYTFGSGTRLTVV.